This T cell receptor (beta chain) originates from a study of CD8 T cells in Susac syndrome. CD8+ and CD4+ T cells from blood underwent TCR beta sequencing, which was carried out in a high-throughput format. RNA in amounts of roughly 0.5 to 1 ug was reverse transcribed with random hexamers. A multiplex approach, immunoSEQ multiplex PCR, amplified TCR beta CDR3 across 54 Vbeta and 13 Jbeta. TCRdb reanalysed the immunoSEQ multiplex PCR reads using MiXCR and keeps one entry per CDR3 protein. The data hold about 200,000 distinct CDR3 sequences, with roughly nine tenths observed a single time. The length of the CDR3 is 16 residues. The germline V gene encodes CDR1 SGHRS and CDR2 YFSETQ. Trimming stripped 1 base from V and 0 bases from J, with 12 bases between. About this clonotype itself: Its antigen remains unidentified.

Study-wide results and limits: The study admitted that it had a relatively small number of individuals in its TCR sequencing and HLA analysis.

Material for sequencing was CD4+ T cells from PBMCs. This sequence originates from a human donor with Susac syndrome. V and J are TRBV5-1 and TRBJ2-3; D perhaps matches TRBD2 (6 bases). CDR3 sequence reads: CASSLQASVSTDTQYF. The CDR3 DNA follows: TGCGCCAGCAGCTTGCAGGCTAGCGTTAGCACAGATACGCAGTATTTT.